This T cell receptor beta chain was captured by sequencing in a study of blood T cells in healthy people across ages. Broader study findings: Diversity was higher, and naive CD4+ cells more numerous, in long-lived donors than in aged donors. Measured against age, TCR beta diversity per million T cells decreased in a roughly linear manner.

Trimming left V 2 bases short and J 7 bases short, with 14 bases between. Germline lookup yields CDR1 KGHDR and CDR2 SFDVKD. This CDR3 has 15 residues. A second 7 to 11 cycle PCR used barcoded and J-beta primers. One entry per CDR3 protein, called by TCRdb with MiXCR from the 5' RACE reads. Altogether around 520,000 distinct CDR3 sequences are present, approximately 26% being singletons, with the ten largest covering 3% to 4%. This clonotype appeared many times. Its antigen is unidentified. The same sample was also used in a study of T cells of mothers and their children. This second study says: Sequencing returned over 9 million TCR beta CDR3 reads per mother and about 3 million per child. Overlap ran slightly, non-significantly higher for related than unrelated mother-child pairs.

The J gene is TRBJ2-1, the V gene TRBV24-1, with TRBD2 as a possible D gene (6 bases). The sequenced sample was blood. This receptor was obtained from a boy younger than 10 in good health. The CDR3 is CATSDWGTSMNEQFF. For the CDR3, the DNA is TGTGCCACCAGTGATTGGGGGACTTCTATGAATGAGCAGTTCTTC.